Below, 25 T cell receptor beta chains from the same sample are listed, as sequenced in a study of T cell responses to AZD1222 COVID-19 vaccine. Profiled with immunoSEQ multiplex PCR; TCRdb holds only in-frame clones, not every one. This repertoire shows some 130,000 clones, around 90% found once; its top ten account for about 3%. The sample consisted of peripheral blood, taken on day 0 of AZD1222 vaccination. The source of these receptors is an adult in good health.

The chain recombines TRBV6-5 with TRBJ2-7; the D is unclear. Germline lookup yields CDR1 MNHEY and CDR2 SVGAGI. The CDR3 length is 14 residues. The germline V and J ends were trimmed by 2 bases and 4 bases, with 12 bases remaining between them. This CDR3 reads CASSYGGGRYEQYF. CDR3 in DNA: TGTGCCAGCAGTTACGGCGGCGGCCGTTACGAGCAGTACTTC.

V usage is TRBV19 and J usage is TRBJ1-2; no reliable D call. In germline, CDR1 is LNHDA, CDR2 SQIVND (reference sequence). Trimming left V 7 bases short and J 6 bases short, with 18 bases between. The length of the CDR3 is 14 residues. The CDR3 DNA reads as TGTGCCAGTACCCCCCCCGGGAACTGGGATGGCTACACCTTC. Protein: CASTPPGNWDGYTF.

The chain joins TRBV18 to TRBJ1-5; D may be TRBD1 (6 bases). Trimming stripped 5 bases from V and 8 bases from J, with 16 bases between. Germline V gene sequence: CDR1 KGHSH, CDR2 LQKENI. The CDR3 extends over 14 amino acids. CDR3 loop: CASSSGQSGEPQHF. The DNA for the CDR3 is TGTGCCAGCTCATCCGGACAGTCTGGGGAGCCCCAGCATTTT. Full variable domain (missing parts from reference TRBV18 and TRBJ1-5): NAGVMQNPRHLVRRRGQEARLRCSPMKGHSHVYWYRQLPEEGLKFMVYLQKENIIDESGMPKERFSAEFPKEGPSILRIQQVVRGDSAAYFCASSSGQSGEPQHFGDGTRLSIL.

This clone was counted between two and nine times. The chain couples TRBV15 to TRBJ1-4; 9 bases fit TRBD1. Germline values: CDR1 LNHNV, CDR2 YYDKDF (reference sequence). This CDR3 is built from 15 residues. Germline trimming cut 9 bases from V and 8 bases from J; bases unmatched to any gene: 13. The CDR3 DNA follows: TGTGCCACTCCTGCGCCCGGACAGGGGAGGGAAAAACTGTTTTTT. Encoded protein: CATPAPGQGREKLFF.

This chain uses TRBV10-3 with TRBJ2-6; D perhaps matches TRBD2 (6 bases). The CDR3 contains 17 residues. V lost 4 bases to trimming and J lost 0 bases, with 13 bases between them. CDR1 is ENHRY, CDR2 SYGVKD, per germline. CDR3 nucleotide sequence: TGTGCCATCAGTGTTGATTTAGCGGTCTCTGGGGCCAACGTCCTGACTTTC. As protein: CAISVDLAVSGANVLTF.

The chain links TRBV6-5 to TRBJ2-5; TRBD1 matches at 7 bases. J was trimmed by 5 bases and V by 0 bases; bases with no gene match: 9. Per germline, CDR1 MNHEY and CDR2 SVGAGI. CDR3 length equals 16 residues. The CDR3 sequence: CASSYSEPTGYETQYF. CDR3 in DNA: TGTGCCAGCAGTTACTCCGAACCGACAGGGTATGAGACCCAGTACTTC.

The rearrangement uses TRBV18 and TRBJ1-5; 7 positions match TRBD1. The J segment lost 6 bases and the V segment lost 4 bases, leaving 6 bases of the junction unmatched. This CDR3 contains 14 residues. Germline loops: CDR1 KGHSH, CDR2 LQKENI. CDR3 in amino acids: CASSLQGEGQPQHF. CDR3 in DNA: TGTGCCAGCTCACTTCAGGGGGAGGGTCAGCCCCAGCATTTT.

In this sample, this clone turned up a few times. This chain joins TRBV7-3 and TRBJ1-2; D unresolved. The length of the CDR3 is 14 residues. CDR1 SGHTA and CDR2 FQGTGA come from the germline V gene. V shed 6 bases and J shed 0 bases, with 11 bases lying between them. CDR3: CASSPDPSNYGYTF. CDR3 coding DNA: TGTGCCAGCAGTCCCGACCCCTCTAACTATGGCTACACCTTC. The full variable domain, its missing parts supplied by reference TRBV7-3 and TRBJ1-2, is GAGVSQTPSNKVTEKGKYVELRCDPISGHTALYWYRQSLGQGPEFLIYFQGTGAADDSGLPNDRFFAVRPEGSVSTLKIQRTERGDSAVYLCASSPDPSNYGYTFGSGTRLTVV.

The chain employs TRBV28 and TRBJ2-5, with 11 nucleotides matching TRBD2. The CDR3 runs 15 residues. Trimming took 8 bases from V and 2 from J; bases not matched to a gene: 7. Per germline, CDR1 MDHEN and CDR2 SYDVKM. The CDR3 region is CASGPGLAAQETQYF. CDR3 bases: TGTGCCAGCGGGCCGGGACTAGCGGCACAAGAGACCCAGTACTTC.

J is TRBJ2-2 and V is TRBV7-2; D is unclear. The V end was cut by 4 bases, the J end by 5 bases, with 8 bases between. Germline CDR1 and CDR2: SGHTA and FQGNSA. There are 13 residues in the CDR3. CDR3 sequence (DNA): TGTGCCAGCAGCTCACAGAGGACCGGGGAGCTGTTTTTT. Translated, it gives CASSSQRTGELFF.

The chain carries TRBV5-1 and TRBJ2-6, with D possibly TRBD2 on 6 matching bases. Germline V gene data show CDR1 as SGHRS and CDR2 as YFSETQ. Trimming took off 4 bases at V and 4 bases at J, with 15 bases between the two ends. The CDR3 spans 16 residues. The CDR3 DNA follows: TGCGCCAGCAGCACCGGGACTCTGGAGGGGGCCAACGTCCTGACTTTC. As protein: CASSTGTLEGANVLTF.

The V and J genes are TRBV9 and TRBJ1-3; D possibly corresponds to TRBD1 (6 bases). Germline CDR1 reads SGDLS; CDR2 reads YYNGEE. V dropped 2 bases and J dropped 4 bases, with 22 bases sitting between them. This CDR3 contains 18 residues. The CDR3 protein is CASSVGPGGPRPGNTIYF. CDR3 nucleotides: TGTGCCAGCAGCGTGGGTCCCGGGGGCCCTCGACCCGGAAACACCATATATTTT.

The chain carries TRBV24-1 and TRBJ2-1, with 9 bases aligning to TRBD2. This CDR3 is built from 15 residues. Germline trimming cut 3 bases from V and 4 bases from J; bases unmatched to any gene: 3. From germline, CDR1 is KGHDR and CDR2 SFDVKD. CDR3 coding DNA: TGTGCCACCAGTGATCCTAGCGGGGATTACAATGAGCAGTTCTTC. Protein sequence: CATSDPSGDYNEQFF.

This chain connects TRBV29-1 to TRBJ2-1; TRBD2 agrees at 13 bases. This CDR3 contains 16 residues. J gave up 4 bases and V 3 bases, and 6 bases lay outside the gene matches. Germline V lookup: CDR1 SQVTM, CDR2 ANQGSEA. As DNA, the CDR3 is TGCAGCGTTGAGTGGACTAGCGGGAGAGAGTACAATGAGCAGTTCTTC. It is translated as CSVEWTSGREYNEQFF.

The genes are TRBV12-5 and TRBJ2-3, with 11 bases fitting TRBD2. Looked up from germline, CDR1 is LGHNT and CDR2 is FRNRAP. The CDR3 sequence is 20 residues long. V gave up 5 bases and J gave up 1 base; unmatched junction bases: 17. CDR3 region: CASGQPGGSGREWRTDTQYF. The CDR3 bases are TGTGCTAGTGGTCAACCAGGGGGTAGCGGGAGGGAGTGGCGCACAGATACGCAGTATTTT.

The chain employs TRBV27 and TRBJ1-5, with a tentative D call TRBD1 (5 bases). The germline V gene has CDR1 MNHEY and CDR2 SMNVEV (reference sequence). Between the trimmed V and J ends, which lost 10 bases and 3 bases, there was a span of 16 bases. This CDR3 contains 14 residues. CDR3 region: CATRETVSNQPQHF. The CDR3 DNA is TGTGCCACTCGGGAGACAGTTTCCAATCAGCCCCAGCATTTT.

CDR3: CASSELQASNQPQHF. CDR3 coding DNA: TGCGCCAGCAGTGAATTGCAGGCTAGCAATCAGCCCCAGCATTTT. The chain uses TRBV10-2 and TRBJ1-5, with D uncertain. The V end lost 3 bases, the J end lost 0 bases, and 9 bases lay between the germline ends. CDR3 length: 15 residues. Germline V gene data show CDR1 as WSHSY and CDR2 as SAAADI.

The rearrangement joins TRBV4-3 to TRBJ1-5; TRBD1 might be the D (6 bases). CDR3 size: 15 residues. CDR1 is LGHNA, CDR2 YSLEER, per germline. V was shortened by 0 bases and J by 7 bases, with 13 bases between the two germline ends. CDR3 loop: CASSQERGRGQPQHF. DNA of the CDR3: TGCGCCAGCAGCCAAGAACGGGGGCGCGGACAGCCCCAGCATTTT.

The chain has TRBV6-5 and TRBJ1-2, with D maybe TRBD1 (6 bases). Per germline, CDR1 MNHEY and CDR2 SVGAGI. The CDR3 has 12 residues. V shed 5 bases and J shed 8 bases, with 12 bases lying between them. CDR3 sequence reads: CASSTNRVGYTF. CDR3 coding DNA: TGTGCCAGCAGTACGAACAGGGTAGGCTACACCTTC.

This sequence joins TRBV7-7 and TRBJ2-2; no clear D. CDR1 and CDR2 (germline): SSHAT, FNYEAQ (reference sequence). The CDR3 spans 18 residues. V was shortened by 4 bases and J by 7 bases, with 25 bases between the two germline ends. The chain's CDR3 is CASSYPERRTPTGGELFF. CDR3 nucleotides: TGTGCCAGCAGCTATCCTGAACGGCGGACCCCAACGGGCGGGGAGCTGTTTTTT.

CDR3 coding DNA: TGCGCCAGCAGCTACTCTTGGACAGGGGGTGCTGAAGCTTTCTTT. As protein: CASSYSWTGGAEAFF. V gene TRBV5-1 combines with J gene TRBJ1-1; 10 positions match TRBD1. The length of the CDR3 is 15 residues. Trimming at V came to 3 bases and at J to 6 bases, leaving 8 bases not matched to a gene. Germline lookup yields CDR1 SGHRS and CDR2 YFSETQ.

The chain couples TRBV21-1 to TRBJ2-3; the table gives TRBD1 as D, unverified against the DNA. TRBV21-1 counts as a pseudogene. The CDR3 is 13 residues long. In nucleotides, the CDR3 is TGTGCCAGCAGCAAGTGGCCCACAGATACGCAGTATTTT. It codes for CASSKWPTDTQYF.

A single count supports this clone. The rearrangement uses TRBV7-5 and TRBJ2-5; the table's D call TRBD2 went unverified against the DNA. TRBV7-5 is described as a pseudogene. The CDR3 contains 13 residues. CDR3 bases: TGTGTCAGAAGCTTTCTAGCCGGAGAGACCCAGTACTTC. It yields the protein CVRSFLAGETQYF.

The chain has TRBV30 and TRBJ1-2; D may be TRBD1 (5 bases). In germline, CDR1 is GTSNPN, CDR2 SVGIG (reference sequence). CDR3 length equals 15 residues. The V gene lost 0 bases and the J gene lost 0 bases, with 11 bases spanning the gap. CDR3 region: CAWSVRREANYGYTF. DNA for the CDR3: TGTGCCTGGAGTGTACGCAGGGAAGCTAACTATGGCTACACCTTC.

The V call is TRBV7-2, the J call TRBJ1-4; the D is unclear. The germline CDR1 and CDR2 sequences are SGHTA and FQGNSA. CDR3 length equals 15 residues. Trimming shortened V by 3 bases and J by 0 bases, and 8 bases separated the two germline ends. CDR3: CASSFPSATNEKLFF. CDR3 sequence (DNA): TGTGCCAGCAGCTTTCCGTCTGCAACTAATGAAAAACTGTTTTTT. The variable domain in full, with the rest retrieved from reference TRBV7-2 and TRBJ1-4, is GAGVSQSPSNKVTEKGKDVELRCDPISGHTALYWYRQSLGQGLEFLIYFQGNSAPDKSGLPSDRFSAERTGGSVSTLTIQRTQQEDSAVYLCASSFPSATNEKLFFGSGTQLSVL.